What follows are 9 T cell receptor beta chains derived from one specimen sequenced in a study of response to subunit inactivated influenza vaccine. TCRdb re-called the RT-PCR reads with MiXCR, one entry per CDR3 protein. The data show just under 550,000 distinct CDR3 sequences, with approximately 24% seen just once and 2.5% to 3.5% held by the top ten. This sample was shared with a second study, whose subject was T cells expressing NK-cell markers. That source notes: TCR beta cDNA was generated via 5'RACE template switching incorporating UMIs.

The source material was CD4+ T cells sorted from PBMCs, sampled roughly 12 days after vaccination. The receptors were sampled from a man between 50 and 59 years old who received an inactivated influenza vaccine.

The table lists this clonotype with a few counts. The chain joins TRBV18 to TRBJ2-1; D might be TRBD2 (6 bases). This CDR3 is built from 14 residues. Germline CDR1 reads KGHSH; CDR2 reads LQKENI. The V end was cut by 3 bases, the J end by 5 bases, with 11 bases between. The CDR3 DNA reads as TGTGCCAGCTCACCGGGACTCACTGACAATGAGCAGTTCTTC. Amino acids: CASSPGLTDNEQFF.

The rearrangement uses TRBV2 and TRBJ2-5; D not certain. CDR1 SNHLY and CDR2 FYNNEI come from the germline V gene. Deletions cut 3 bases from V and 7 bases from J, with 15 bases between. There are 14 residues in the CDR3. The CDR3 protein is CASSDQTLVGTQYF. The CDR3 DNA is TGTGCCAGCAGTGACCAAACACTCGTAGGGACCCAGTACTTC.

This clonotype was seen only a few times. The V call is TRBV6-1, the J call TRBJ1-6, with 10 bases that match TRBD1. Germline loops: CDR1 MNHNS, CDR2 SASEGT. The CDR3 sequence is 16 residues long. V gave up 6 bases and J gave up 5 bases; unmatched junction bases: 7. The CDR3 DNA sequence: TGTGCCAGCAGAAAGACAGGGGGCTTTAATAATTCACCCCTCCACTTT. Encoded protein: CASRKTGGFNNSPLHF.

This chain connects TRBV29-1 to TRBJ2-7, with 10 bases identical to TRBD1. The junction had 8 bases not matched to a gene; V was cut back by 6 bases and J by 6 bases. Germline V gene lookup returns CDR1 SQVTM and CDR2 ANQGSEA. The CDR3 consists of 13 residues. CDR3 loop: CSVSGTGVREQYF. The CDR3 DNA is TGCAGCGTGTCCGGGACAGGGGTGCGCGAGCAGTACTTC.

This clonotype has ten or more counts. The rearrangement links TRBV7-2 to TRBJ2-5; 9 bases match TRBD2. CDR1 and CDR2 from the germline V gene are SGHTA and FQGNSA. The V segment lost 1 base and the J segment 7 bases; nucleotides outside the gene matches: 7. The CDR3 is 15 amino acids. CDR3 protein: CASSLELAGPVTQYF. The CDR3 DNA sequence: TGTGCCAGCAGCTTAGAACTAGCGGGCCCAGTGACCCAGTACTTC.

V usage is TRBV4-2 and J usage is TRBJ2-5; D is undetermined. V lost 0 bases and J 5 bases, leaving 7 bases between the germline ends. The CDR3 contains 13 residues. Per germline, CDR1 LGHNA and CDR2 YNFKEQ. In nucleotides, the CDR3 is TGTGCCAGCAGCCAAGATTTGAAGGAGACCCAGTACTTC. It specifies CASSQDLKETQYF.

In its sample, this clonotype was seen a few times. The rearrangement joins TRBV20-1 to TRBJ2-1; 14 bases match TRBD2. V lost 3 bases to trimming and J lost 9 bases; unmatched junction nucleotides: 7. This CDR3 is 15 amino acids long. CDR1 is DFQATT, CDR2 SNEGSKA, per germline (reference sequence). The CDR3 spells CSARGGLAGGGEQFF. CDR3 nucleotide sequence: TGCAGTGCTAGGGGCGGACTAGCGGGAGGAGGTGAGCAGTTCTTC.

This clonotype was recorded a few times. This chain links TRBV28 with TRBJ2-2; TRBD1 is a possible D gene (5 bases). The CDR3 is made up of 12 amino acids. Trimming removed 10 bases from V and 4 bases from J, with 10 bases in between. Germline V lookup: CDR1 MDHEN, CDR2 SYDVKM. CDR3 residues: CATDRSTGELFF. CDR3 nucleotide sequence: TGTGCCACAGACAGAAGCACCGGGGAGCTGTTTTTT.

Only a few counts were recorded for this clonotype. The chain employs TRBV20-1 and TRBJ2-3, with 7 bases aligning to TRBD2. Trimming cost V 6 bases and J 0 bases; bases outside gene matches: 6. The germline V gene encodes CDR1 DFQATT and CDR2 SNEGSKA (reference sequence). The length of the CDR3 is 14 residues. In nucleotides, the CDR3 is TGCAGTGCCCTGAGCGGGATGAGCACAGATACGCAGTATTTT. It codes for CSALSGMSTDTQYF.